The clone carrying this T cell receptor (beta chain) was seen ten or more times. The antigen is unknown. The germline V gene encodes CDR1 KGHDR and CDR2 SFDVKD. The CDR3 sequence is 17 residues long. V shed 8 bases and J 1 base; nucleotides not matched to a gene: 10. This entry is derived from a study of Graves' ophthalmopathy and Graves' hyperthyroidism. Findings and caveats of the study: Blood also held most thyroid clonotypes expanded above 0.001 frequency.

As the template, RNA transcripts were used to amplify TCR beta CDR3 regions. Amplification began with first-round RT-PCR using HTBI primers, then second-round multiplex PCR was performed. TCRdb reprocessed the multiplex PCR reads via MiXCR and lists one record per CDR3 protein. The sample records hundreds of thousands of distinct CDR3 sequences, roughly two fifths being singletons. The chain employs TRBV24-1 and TRBJ1-3; 10 positions agree with TRBD1. The source is an adult man with Graves' ophthalmopathy. Sequencing was performed on peripheral blood. CDR3 loop: CATIIPGQGLSGNTIYF. The CDR3 nucleotides are TGTGCCACCATCATACCGGGACAGGGGCTTTCTGGAAACACCATATATTTT.